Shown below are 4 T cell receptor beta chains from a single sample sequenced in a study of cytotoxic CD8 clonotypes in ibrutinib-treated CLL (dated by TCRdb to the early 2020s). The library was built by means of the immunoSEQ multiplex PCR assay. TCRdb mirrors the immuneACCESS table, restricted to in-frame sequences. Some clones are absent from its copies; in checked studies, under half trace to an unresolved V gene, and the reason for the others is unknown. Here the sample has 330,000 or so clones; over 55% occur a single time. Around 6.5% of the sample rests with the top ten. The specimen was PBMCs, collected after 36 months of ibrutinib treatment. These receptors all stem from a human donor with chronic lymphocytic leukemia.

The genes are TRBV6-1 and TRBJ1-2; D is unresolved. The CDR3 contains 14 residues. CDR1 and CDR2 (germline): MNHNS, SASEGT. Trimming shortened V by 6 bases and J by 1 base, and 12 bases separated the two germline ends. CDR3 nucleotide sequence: TGTGCCAGCAGATACACGCACCGTAACTATGGCTACACCTTC. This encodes CASRYTHRNYGYTF.

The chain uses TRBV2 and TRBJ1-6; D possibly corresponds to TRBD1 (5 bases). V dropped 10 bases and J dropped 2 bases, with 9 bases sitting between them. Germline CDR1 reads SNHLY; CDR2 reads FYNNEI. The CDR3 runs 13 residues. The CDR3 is CATKQAYNSPLHF. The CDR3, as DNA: TGTGCCACAAAACAGGCCTATAATTCACCCCTCCACTTT.

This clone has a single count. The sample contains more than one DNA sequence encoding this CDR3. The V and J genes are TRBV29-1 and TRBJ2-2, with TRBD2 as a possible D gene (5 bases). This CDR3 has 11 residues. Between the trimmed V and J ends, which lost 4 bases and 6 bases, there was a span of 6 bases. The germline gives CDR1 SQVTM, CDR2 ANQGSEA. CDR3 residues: CSVVRAGELFF. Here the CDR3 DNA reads TGCAGCGTTGTGCGGGCCGGGGAGCTGTTTTTT.

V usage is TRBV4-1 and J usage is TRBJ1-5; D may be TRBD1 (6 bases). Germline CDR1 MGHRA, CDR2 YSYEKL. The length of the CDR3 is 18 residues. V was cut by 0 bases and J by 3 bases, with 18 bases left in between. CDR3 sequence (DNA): TGCGCCAGCAGCCAAGATACGAAGGGGACATTATCCAATCAGCCCCAGCATTTT. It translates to CASSQDTKGTLSNQPQHF.